These T cell receptor beta chains were read from a single sample in a study of cytotoxic CD8 clonotypes in ibrutinib-treated CLL. TCRdb's table, derived via immunoSEQ multiplex PCR, lists solely in-frame clones and lacks some. Here the sample spans about 24,000 clones, approximately 81% being singletons. Sequenced material: PBMCs, taken before ibrutinib treatment. These receptors were collected from a human donor with chronic lymphocytic leukemia. The CDR3 runs from the conserved cysteine through the conserved F or W. A D gene is named only where the DNA matches it firmly. Clone size appears in some rows only: once, few, many, or a class for an expanded clone.

clone_size d_call j_call v_call cdr3_aa cdr3_nt
- - TRBJ2-2 TRBV5-1 CASSHTQVTGELFF TGCGCCAGCAGCCATACACAGGTCACCGGGGAGCTGTTTTTT
- - TRBJ2-1 TRBV5-1 CASSPGGATAGNEQFF TGCGCCAGCAGCCCGGGCGGGGCCACGGCGGGGAATGAGCAGTTCTTC
- - TRBJ2-1 TRBV11-3 CASSHRRDDNEQFF TGTGCCAGCAGCCACCGGCGGGACGACAATGAGCAGTTCTTC
- TRBD2 TRBJ2-5 TRBV7-2 CASSLWGGGQETQYF TGTGCCAGCAGCTTATGGGGGGGAGGGCAAGAGACCCAGTACTTC
few TRBD1 TRBJ1-2 TRBV5-5 CASSLGQGIIKSYTF TGTGCCAGCAGCTTAGGACAGGGGATTATAAAGAGCTACACCTTC
once - TRBJ1-2 TRBV5-1 CASSLDSRIAYGYTF TGCGCCAGCAGCTTGGACAGCAGGATAGCCTATGGCTACACCTTC
few TRBD2 TRBJ2-7 TRBV4-1 CASSIARGPPSGSRHEQYF TGCGCCAGCAGCATAGCAAGGGGGCCCCCTAGCGGGAGTAGGCACGAGCAGTACTTC
- - TRBJ2-7 TRBV10-2 CASSAASYEQYF TGCGCCAGCAGTGCGGCCAGCTACGAGCAGTACTTC
- - TRBJ1-2 TRBV10-3 CAISESRGLRGYTF TGTGCCATCAGTGAGTCGCGGGGGCTGCGGGGCTACACCTTC
few TRBD2 TRBJ2-3 TRBV9 CASSVATAGGLTDTQYF TGTGCCAGCAGCGTAGCTACAGCGGGAGGCCTAACAGATACGCAGTATTTT
- - TRBJ1-1 TRBV28 CASSSPRLRAFF TGTGCCAGCAGTTCCCCTAGGCTAAGGGCTTTCTTT